A selection of T cell receptor beta chains follows, all from one sample in a study of chemoradiotherapy in HPV16-positive cancers. Produced via immunoSEQ multiplex PCR; TCRdb's table is partial and in-frame only. The sample yields 20,000 to 25,000 clones, 70% to 90% seen once. The material was blood, obtained from a patient who underwent chemoradiotherapy. All receptors derive from a human donor with HPV-associated anogenital cancer. The CDR3 runs from the conserved cysteine through the conserved F or W. D genes are given only for firm matches. A row's size may be missing; if present it is once, few, many or a size class.

clone_size	v_call	d_call	j_call	cdr3_nt	cdr3_aa
-	TRBV5-1	TRBD2	TRBJ2-3	TGCGCCAGCAGCCCACACAGCGGGGGGCCTGAAGATACGCAGTATTTT	CASSPHSGGPEDTQYF
-	TRBV7-2	TRBD2	TRBJ2-3	TGTGCCAGCAGCATGCTAGCGGGAGTCCGGGATACGCAGTATTTT	CASSMLAGVRDTQYF
once	TRBV28	-	TRBJ2-7	TGTGCCAGCACAGGTTCCTACGAGCAGTACTTC	CASTGSYEQYF
-	TRBV6-1	TRBD1	TRBJ1-5	TGTGCCAGCAGTGCCTCCGGACAGGGCTTTAGCAATCAGCCCCAGCATTTT	CASSASGQGFSNQPQHF
-	TRBV5-4	TRBD2	TRBJ2-7	TGTGCCAGCAGCCAAAGCGGGGGGAGCTCCTACGAGCAGTACTTC	CASSQSGGSSYEQYF
-	TRBV2	-	TRBJ2-2	TGTGCCAGCAGTGAAGCGGGGGGTTGGACCGGGGAGCTGTTTTTT	CASSEAGGWTGELFF
-	TRBV28	-	TRBJ2-7	TGTGCCAGCAGCCCCTTTATCGAGCAGTACTTC	CASSPFIEQYF
-	TRBV9	TRBD1	TRBJ1-4	TGTGCCAGCAGCGCATCCGGGACAGACAATGAAAAACTGTTTTTT	CASSASGTDNEKLFF
-	TRBV4-3	-	TRBJ2-1	TGCGCCAGCAGCCAAGAACGGTACCTCCCTGAGTTCTTC	CASSQERYLPEFF
few	TRBV7-9	TRBD1	TRBJ1-1	TGTGCCAGCAGCCCTCCGGGACAGATAAACACTGAAGCTTTCTTT	CASSPPGQINTEAFF
-	TRBV5-1	TRBD1	TRBJ1-1	TGCGCCAGCAGCCTGACCCCCGACAGGGGAACTACTGAAGCTTTCTTT	CASSLTPDRGTTEAFF
-	TRBV7-9	TRBD2	TRBJ2-7	TGTGCCAGCAGCCTCATCGGAGCGGGGGACTCCTACGAGCAGTACTTC	CASSLIGAGDSYEQYF
-	TRBV9	-	TRBJ1-2	TGTGCCAGCAGCGGGGACCCGAGGCGGGGGGCATTTGTCTATGGCTACACCTTC	CASSGDPRRGAFVYGYTF
-	TRBV19	-	TRBJ2-5	TGTGCCAGTAGTATAGCAGGACGGATTGAGACCCAGTACTTC	CASSIAGRIETQYF
-	TRBV6-5	TRBD1	TRBJ1-2	TGTGCCAGCAGTTTGGGCCCGACAGGGGTGTTGAATGGCTACACCTTC	CASSLGPTGVLNGYTF
once	TRBV2	-	TRBJ2-5	TGTGCCAGCAGTGAAGTGGCTAGCCGGGAGACCCAGTACTTC	CASSEVASRETQYF
-	TRBV7-9	-	TRBJ2-5	TGTGCCAGCAGCTCCCGGGGTTATCAAGAGACCCAGTACTTC	CASSSRGYQETQYF
-	TRBV2	TRBD2	TRBJ2-3	TGTGCCAGCTGGGATAGCGGGACGTTTGGAGATACGCAGTATTTT	CASWDSGTFGDTQYF
-	TRBV18	-	TRBJ1-1	TGTGCCAGCTCACACGGCCCCAGCGGGTACACTGAAGCTTTCTTT	CASSHGPSGYTEAFF
-	TRBV28	TRBD1	TRBJ1-2	TGTGCCAGCAGGCCACAGGGGAACTATGGCTACACCTTC	CASRPQGNYGYTF
-	TRBV4-1	-	TRBJ2-7	TGCGCCAGCAGCCATGGCGAGCGGACCTTACGATGGGAGCAGTACTTC	CASSHGERTLRWEQYF
once	TRBV5-5	-	TRBJ1-5	TGTGCCAGCAGCGGACACCCCATAAGCAATCAGCCCCAGCATTTT	CASSGHPISNQPQHF
-	TRBV7-8	TRBD1	TRBJ2-5	TGTGCCAGCAGCTCACCAAGGACAGGGCAAGAGACCCAGTACTTC	CASSSPRTGQETQYF
-	TRBV2	TRBD1	TRBJ2-1	TGTGCCAGCAGTCGACAGGGGGCCGGCAATGAGCAGTTCTTC	CASSRQGAGNEQFF
-	TRBV7-3	-	TRBJ2-5	TGTGCCAGCAGCTTATCCGGGGGCCTAGGGGAGACCCAGTACTTC	CASSLSGGLGETQYF
once	TRBV4-1	-	TRBJ1-3	TGCGCCAGCAGCCCCTATACAGGGTCTCCTGGAAACACCATATATTTT	CASSPYTGSPGNTIYF
few	TRBV7-2	TRBD1	TRBJ2-7	TGTGCCAGCAGCCGCACAGGGGGCGCATCCTTGCACGAGCAGTACTTC	CASSRTGGASLHEQYF
-	TRBV5-4	TRBD2	TRBJ2-3	TGTGCCAGCAGCCTCGGACTAGCGGGACTCACAGATACGCAGTATTTT	CASSLGLAGLTDTQYF
-	TRBV29-1	-	TRBJ2-7	TGCAGCGTTCAATTGGCAGGGTCCTACGAGCAGTACTTC	CSVQLAGSYEQYF
-	TRBV7-8	-	TRBJ2-2	TGTGCCAGCAGCTTAAGGGTCGGGAACACCGGGGAGCTGTTTTTT	CASSLRVGNTGELFF
-	TRBV14	TRBD2	TRBJ2-3	TGTGCCAGCAGCCAAGCTAGCGGGAGGGACACAGATACGCAGTATTTT	CASSQASGRDTDTQYF
-	TRBV7-9	-	TRBJ2-7	TGTGCCAGCAGCTTAGGTACAGGGATCCACGAGCAGTACTTC	CASSLGTGIHEQYF
-	TRBV2	TRBD1	TRBJ1-1	TGTGCCAGCAAGGGACAGGGGGTTATGAACACTGAAGCTTTCTTT	CASKGQGVMNTEAFF
-	TRBV6-5	TRBD1	TRBJ1-2	TGTGCCAGCAGAGGGACAGAGAGTGATGGCTACACCTTC	CASRGTESDGYTF
-	TRBV14	TRBD2	TRBJ2-7	TGTGCCAGCAGAGCAACCGGGACTAGCAACGAGCAGTACTTC	CASRATGTSNEQYF
-	TRBV28	-	TRBJ2-3	TGTGCCAGCAGTTTTCCGCGGGAAGGCACAGATACGCAGTATTTT	CASSFPREGTDTQYF
-	TRBV11-3	-	TRBJ2-5	TGTGCCAGCAGCCTCCGGGATTTGACCCAAGAGACCCAGTACTTC	CASSLRDLTQETQYF
few	TRBV10-3	TRBD1	TRBJ1-5	TGTGCCGTCAGGGGGAGCAATCAGCCCCAGCATTTT	CAVRGSNQPQHF
-	TRBV6-4	-	TRBJ2-3	TGTGCCAGCAGTGACTCGGCAGGGGCGGGAGATACGCAGTATTTT	CASSDSAGAGDTQYF
few	TRBV9	-	TRBJ1-1	TGTGCCAGCAGCACCCCGGGACACCCTGAAGCTTTCTTT	CASSTPGHPEAFF
-	TRBV28	-	TRBJ2-7	TGTGCCAGCAGTTTGGGTGGGGGCCGCGAGCAGTACTTC	CASSLGGGREQYF
-	TRBV28	-	TRBJ2-1	TGTGCCAGCAGTTCCCAGGGGGCGGGAGGAAATGAGCAGTTCTTC	CASSSQGAGGNEQFF
-	TRBV7-3	-	TRBJ2-5	TGTGCCAGCAGCTTAACGGGGCTTCAAGAGACCCAGTACTTC	CASSLTGLQETQYF